The 14 T cell receptor beta chains listed next were all sequenced from one sample in a study of identical twins. TCRdb used MiXCR to reprocess the 5' RACE reads, holding one entry per CDR3 protein. The repertoire holds nearly 650,000 distinct CDR3 sequences, about 7.1% seen once, with roughly 1.5% in the top ten. This same sample was also taken into another study, of yellow fever vaccine responses in identical twins.

The sequencing input was PBMCs. The receptors originated from a young woman in good health.

This clonotype showed up many times. The J gene is TRBJ2-7, the V gene TRBV15; 7 bases agree with TRBD1. Unmatched junction bases numbered 6, after V lost 1 base and J lost 0 bases. The CDR3 is made up of 16 amino acids. In germline, CDR1 is LNHNV, CDR2 YYDKDF (reference sequence). This chain's CDR3 is CATSRGGGSSSYEQYF. CDR3 in DNA: TGTGCCACCAGCAGAGGAGGGGGCTCAAGCTCCTACGAGCAGTACTTC.

This clonotype was recorded at least ten times. The chain employs TRBV24-1 and TRBJ1-1; 7 nucleotides align to TRBD1. V trimming: 7 bases; J trimming: 4 bases; junction bases outside the gene matches: 5. CDR3 length: 13 amino acids. CDR1 and CDR2 (germline): KGHDR, SFDVKD. The CDR3 DNA reads TGTGCCACCAGGACAGGGAGTGGCACTGAAGCTTTCTTT. The encoded protein is CATRTGSGTEAFF.

This chain connects TRBV27 to TRBJ2-3; possible D gene TRBD1, 6 bases. Looked up from germline, CDR1 is MNHEY and CDR2 is SMNVEV (reference sequence). The CDR3 is 14 amino acids. Trimming cost V 5 bases and J 7 bases, with 16 bases left between them. CDR3 bases: TGTGCCAGCAGTAACTGGACAGTTCGCCATACGCAGTATTTT. Its protein product is CASSNWTVRHTQYF.

This clonotype was detected only a few times. The chain links TRBV9 to TRBJ2-3; 12 positions agree with TRBD1. There are 18 residues in the CDR3. Trimming cost V 0 bases and J 2 bases; bases outside gene matches: 7. The germline gives CDR1 SGDLS, CDR2 YYNGEE. CDR3 protein: CASSVGIGTGGYTDTQYF. The CDR3 DNA reads TGTGCCAGCAGCGTAGGAATCGGGACAGGGGGCTACACAGATACGCAGTATTTT.

This clonotype showed up just a few times. J is TRBJ2-1 and V is TRBV20-1, with 11 bases matching TRBD2. The V gene end was trimmed by 6 bases and the J gene end by 7 bases; junction bases not matched to a gene: 11. Germline values: CDR1 DFQATT, CDR2 SNEGSKA (reference sequence). The CDR3 contains 15 residues. The CDR3 nucleotides read TGCAGTGCACCCGTTAGCGGGAGGGTTATTAATGAGCAGTTCTTC. Translated, it gives CSAPVSGRVINEQFF.

The chain combines TRBV6-2 or TRBV6-3 with TRBJ1-5; perhaps TRBD1 as D (6 bases). The V gene lost 5 bases and the J gene lost 5 bases, with 13 bases spanning the gap. The CDR3 covers 14 residues. Germline CDR1 reads MNHEY; CDR2 reads SVGEGT. CDR3 sequence (DNA): TGTGCCAGCAGTACCACAGGGATCGATCAGCCCCAGCATTTT. Amino acids: CASSTTGIDQPQHF.

This sequence joins TRBV15 and TRBJ2-1; the D is unclear. Germline V gene sequence: CDR1 LNHNV, CDR2 YYDKDF (reference sequence). This CDR3 is built from 15 residues. V was trimmed by 0 bases and J by 5 bases, leaving 11 bases between them. CDR3 in amino acids: CATSRDLVLDNEQFF. CDR3 DNA: TGTGCCACCAGCAGAGACCTGGTACTCGACAATGAGCAGTTCTTC.

This clonotype was detected only a few times. The chain is built from TRBV24-1 and TRBJ2-1; D is undetermined. This CDR3 spans 14 amino acids. CDR1 and CDR2 (germline): KGHDR, SFDVKD. V lost 4 bases to trimming and J lost 2 bases, with 8 bases between them. The CDR3 spells CATSEDGPYNEQFF. The CDR3 coding sequence is TGTGCCACCAGTGAGGACGGTCCCTACAATGAGCAGTTCTTC.

This clonotype was seen more than once but under ten times. The rearrangement uses TRBV20-1 and TRBJ2-3; D unresolved. Trimming took off 1 base at V and 6 bases at J, with 17 bases between the two ends. The CDR3 length is 15 residues. CDR1 DFQATT and CDR2 SNEGSKA come from the germline V gene (reference sequence). The CDR3 DNA is TGCAGTGCTAGAGTGGCCACCGGACCTGGTGATACGCAGTATTTT. Translation: CSARVATGPGDTQYF.

The V gene is TRBV10-3, the J gene TRBJ2-7; 7 bases agree with TRBD1. Trimming took 1 base from V and 4 from J; bases not matched to a gene: 10. Germline CDR1 is ENHRY and CDR2 is SYGVKD. The CDR3 loop spans 16 amino acids. As DNA, the CDR3 is TGTGCCATCAGTGAGTTTGGGACAGCAGATAGGTACGAGCAGTACGTC. Protein: CAISEFGTADRYEQYV.

This clonotype was detected many times. The chain links TRBV29-1 to TRBJ1-2, with 10 bases fitting TRBD1. Trimming removed 5 bases from V and 4 bases from J; junction bases left unmatched: 4. This CDR3 comprises 13 residues. Germline CDR1 SQVTM, CDR2 ANQGSEA. Here the CDR3 reads CSVLTGGGYGYTF. CDR3 DNA sequence: TGCAGCGTTTTGACAGGGGGCGGCTATGGCTACACCTTC.

This clonotype appeared many times. The chain links TRBV12-3 or TRBV12-4 to TRBJ2-6; tentatively, D is TRBD1 (6 bases). V was trimmed by 7 bases and J by 2 bases, leaving 9 bases between them. The CDR3 runs to 14 residues. CDR3 sequence (DNA): TGTGCCAGCAACAGGGTAGCTGGGGCCAACGTCCTGACTTTC. The encoded protein is CASNRVAGANVLTF.

This clonotype was counted between two and nine times. J is TRBJ1-3 and V is TRBV7-2; D unclear. The germline V gene has CDR1 SGHTA and CDR2 FQGNSA. V was clipped by 5 bases and J by 11 bases, with 10 bases between them. The CDR3 covers 11 residues. CDR3 DNA sequence: TGTGCCAGCAGCCCCCTCTCCGCCATATATTTT. Translating gives CASSPLSAIYF.

The CDR3 DNA follows: TGCAGCGTTGAGGACTGGCGCCAAGAGACCCAGTACTTC. This gives the protein CSVEDWRQETQYF. This chain links TRBV29-1 with TRBJ2-5, with D tentatively TRBD2 (5 bases). CDR1 SQVTM and CDR2 ANQGSEA come from the germline V gene. Trimming removed 3 bases from V and 1 base from J, with 9 bases in between. This CDR3 has 13 amino acids. The full variable domain, rest sourced from reference TRBV29-1 and TRBJ2-5, is SAVISQKPSRDICQRGTSLTIQCQVDSQVTMMFWYRQQPGQSLTLIATANQGSEATYESGFVIDKFPISRPNLTFSTLTVSNMSPEDSSIYLCSVEDWRQETQYFGPGTRLLVL.